Listed below are T cell receptor beta chains from one sample, sequenced in a study of T cell responses to AZD1222 COVID-19 vaccine. Using immunoSEQ multiplex PCR, the repertoire was profiled, and TCRdb retains in-frame clones only, with some absent. In the table there are 130,000 or so clones, roughly 90% of which are singletons. The sample was peripheral blood, taken on day 0 of AZD1222 vaccination. Receptors originate from an adult in good health. The CDR3 runs from the conserved cysteine through the conserved F or W. D genes are given only for firm matches. Clone size appears in some rows only: once, few, many, or a class for an expanded clone.

v_call,clone_size,j_call,d_call,cdr3_nt,cdr3_aa
TRBV4-1,.,TRBJ2-7,.,TGCGCCAGCAGCCAAGCGGTCGCCGTAACCAGAGCCTACGAGCAGTACTTC,CASSQAVAVTRAYEQYF
TRBV6-2/TRBV6-3,.,TRBJ1-5,.,TGTGCCAGCAGTTACGGAGCTGCCAGGGCCCCCCAGCCCCAGCATTTT,CASSYGAARAPQPQHF
TRBV19,once,TRBJ1-5,.,TGTGCCAGTACTAACACAGGGCGCAATCAGCCCCAGCATTTT,CASTNTGRNQPQHF
TRBV5-5,once,TRBJ1-2,.,TGTGCCAGCAGCTTGGGCCTGGGTAACTATGGCTACACCTTC,CASSLGLGNYGYTF
TRBV9,once,TRBJ1-1,.,TGTGCCAGCAGCGTAGAGCGGTACACTGAAGCTTTCTTT,CASSVERYTEAFF
TRBV6-2/TRBV6-3,few,TRBJ2-7,TRBD1,TGTGCCAGCAGCACCGGGACAGGGGGCGAGCAGTACTTC,CASSTGTGGEQYF
TRBV9,.,TRBJ1-5,.,TGTGCCAGCAGCGTAGAGGGGCCCCAGCATTTT,CASSVEGPQHF
TRBV4-3,.,TRBJ2-3,TRBD2,TGCGCCAGCAGCCAGTGGGGACCTAGCGGGGGAACAGATACGCAGTATTTT,CASSQWGPSGGTDTQYF
TRBV19,.,TRBJ2-7,TRBD2,TGTGCCAGTAGTTCAACGCTAGCGGGCGTCACCTACGAGCAGTACTTC,CASSSTLAGVTYEQYF
TRBV6-1,.,TRBJ2-7,TRBD2,TGTGCCAGCAGTGTGGCACTAGCGGGGGTAGGGACCTACGAGCAGTACTTC,CASSVALAGVGTYEQYF